A single sample gave rise to the 15 T cell receptor beta chains below, sequenced in a study of tumor and adjacent non-tumor tissue in lung cancer (dated by TCRdb to 2016 to 2019). The method behind the library was multiplex PCR. This sample was sequenced with an Illumina HiSeq 2500. TCRbeta libraries were constructed through three rounds of nested PCR with primers (Table S4) according to protocols modified from ARM-PCR. The public reads were run again by TCRdb, first through fastp at Q25 and then through MiXCR, and only productive beta chains were kept. Here each entry gathers all rows of one CDR3 protein and keeps the most common genes and DNA. This sample holds some 99,000 distinct CDR3 sequences; 75% were observed only once. Of the sample, around 37% is held by the ten largest clones. RNA was extracted from bulk unsorted tissue and checked for quality with a NanoDrop ND-1000 and an Agilent 2100.

The sequenced sample was lung tumor tissue. The receptors were sampled from a woman aged 55 to 70 with non-small cell lung cancer.

This clonotype occurred many times. The chain joins TRBV20-1 to TRBJ2-1; 11 positions match TRBD2. Germline CDR1 and CDR2: DFQATT and SNEGSKA (reference sequence). This CDR3 region has 16 residues. After removal of 2 bases from V and 7 bases from J, the junction contained 10 bases not matched to a gene. This CDR3 is CSARPLTSGRWNEQFF. In nucleotides, the CDR3 is TGCAGTGCTAGACCTCTAACTAGCGGGAGATGGAATGAGCAGTTCTTC.

This clonotype came up many times. The chain recombines TRBV20-1 with TRBJ1-5; no definite D call. The V end lost 7 bases, the J end lost 1 base, and 8 bases lay between the germline ends. CDR3 length: 12 amino acids. Germline V gene data show CDR1 as DFQATT and CDR2 as SNEGSKA (reference sequence). CDR3 sequence (DNA): TGCAGTGGAGGACGGAGCAATCAGCCCCAGCATTTT. Protein sequence: CSGGRSNQPQHF.

This clonotype was seen repeatedly, ten times or more. The rearrangement uses TRBV30 and TRBJ1-1; TRBD1 is a possible D gene (6 bases). Trimming cost V 0 bases and J 3 bases, with 14 bases left between them. Germline V gives CDR1 GTSNPN, CDR2 SVGIG (reference sequence). CDR3 size: 15 residues. CDR3 region: CAWSVRGGRDTEAFF. The DNA for the CDR3 is TGTGCCTGGAGTGTACGTGGGGGCAGGGACACTGAAGCTTTCTTT. Complete variable domain (other parts from reference TRBV30 and TRBJ1-1): SQTIHQWPATLVQPVGSPLSLECTVEGTSNPNLYWYRQAAGRGLQLLFYSVGIGQISSEVPQNLSASRPQDRQFILSSKKLLLSDSGFYLCAWSVRGGRDTEAFFGQGTRLTVV.

On this clonotype: The CDR3 does not end in the conserved phenylalanine or tryptophan, so this is likely a read error. It is unclear where the CDR3 begins or ends on the DNA, so no DNA is shown, and the CDR3 is as TCRdb lists it. The rearrangement joins TRBV20-1 to TRBJ1-1; TRBD1 is the table's D call and was not checked against the DNA. Germline lookup yields CDR1 DFQATT and CDR2 SNEGSKA (reference sequence). The CDR3 comprises 13 residues, both ends counted. Here the CDR3 reads CSAKTGGGTEALY.

This clonotype was recorded at least ten times. This chain connects TRBV12-3 or TRBV12-4 to TRBJ1-3, with D maybe TRBD1 (5 bases). The CDR3 covers 16 residues. V shed 3 bases and J shed 0 bases, with 12 bases lying between them. In DNA, the CDR3 is TGTGCCAGCAGTTTGAGGGGAGTTCTCTCTGGAAACACCATATATTTT. Protein sequence: CASSLRGVLSGNTIYF.

The chain carries TRBV11-2 and TRBJ2-3; 7 bases are shared with TRBD1. CDR3 length equals 15 residues. Looked up from germline, CDR1 is SGHAT and CDR2 is FQNNGV. Trimming at V came to 6 bases and at J to 1 base, leaving 7 bases not matched to a gene. CDR3 residues: CASRRGRTGTDTQYF. CDR3 DNA sequence: TGTGCCAGCAGGAGGGGGCGGACTGGCACAGATACGCAGTATTTT.

This clonotype was seen ten or more times. The chain joins TRBV20-1 to TRBJ1-4; no clear D. Germline assignment: CDR1 DFQATT and CDR2 SNEGSKA (reference sequence). Trimming removed 5 bases at V and 3 bases at J, with 10 bases between. CDR3 size: 13 residues. CDR3 residues: CSAGPGANEKLFF. CDR3 nucleotides: TGCAGTGCTGGCCCCGGCGCTAATGAAAAACTGTTTTTT.

Concerning this clonotype: A junction end diverges from the germline sequence, so it may reflect a read error. This chain connects TRBV11-2 to TRBJ1-5; 10 positions match TRBD1. Looked up from germline, CDR1 is SGHAT and CDR2 is FQNNGV. The length of the CDR3 is 13 residues. In DNA form, the CDR3 reads TGTGCCAGCTCCCGGGACAGGGGTCAGCTACAGAATTTT. It specifies CASSRDRGQLQNF.

Remarks on this clonotype: One end of the junction does not line up with germline, which may come from a read error. The V gene is TRBV11-1, the J gene TRBJ1-1, with D perhaps matching TRBD1 (5 bases). This CDR3 has 13 amino acids. Germline V gene data show CDR1 as SGHAT and CDR2 as FQDESV (reference sequence). The CDR3 coding sequence is TGTGCCAGCAGCCGGGACCGCAATGCTGAACCTTTCTTT. This codes for CASSRDRNAEPFF.

In regard to this clonotype: A read error may account for a junction end that differs from germline. The chain employs TRBV6-2 or TRBV6-3 and TRBJ2-3; D call uncertain. The CDR3 length is 14 residues. Germline assignment: CDR1 MNHEY and CDR2 SVGEGT. CDR3 DNA sequence: TGTGCCAGCAGGCTCCTAAACCCCAAGGATACGCCGTATTTT. Its translation: CASRLLNPKDTPYF.

Remarks on this clonotype: A junction boundary mismatches the germline segment, possibly from a read error. This rearrangement joins TRBV11-3 to TRBJ2-1; D not certain. The CDR3 is 15 amino acids. Germline V gives CDR1 SGHNT, CDR2 YENEEA. The CDR3, as DNA: TGTGCCAGCATCTTAGAGCCAACCAGGTGGTTCGGGCAGTTCTTC. Encoded protein: CASILEPTRWFGQFF.

Notes on this clonotype: The junction and the germline gene differ at one end; a read error may be behind it. The V call is TRBV11-3, the J call TRBJ2-7; possibly TRBD1 for D (6 bases). The CDR3 totals 15 residues. Germline V gene lookup returns CDR1 SGHNT and CDR2 YENEEA. The CDR3, as DNA: TGTGCCAACAGCTTGCGGCAGGGGATTTCTTACGAGCAGCACTTC. This gives the protein CANSLRQGISYEQHF. The full variable domain, rest sourced from reference TRBV11-3 and TRBJ2-7, is EAGVVQSPRYKIIEKKQPVAFWCNPISGHNTLYWYLQNLGQGPELLIRYENEEAVDDSQLPKDRFSAERLKGVDSTLKIQPAELGDSAVYLCANSLRQGISYEQHFGPGTRLTVT.

This clonotype occurred a few times. This sequence may be a read error, since a much larger clone differs from it by one base. This chain links TRBV29-1 with TRBJ1-1; a possible D gene is TRBD1 (5 bases). The V and J ends lost 7 bases and 4 bases respectively, with 16 bases between them. The CDR3 spans 13 residues. The germline CDR1 and CDR2 sequences are SQVTM and ANQGSEA. Written as DNA, the CDR3 is TGCAGCGGTTCCCGGGGCCTAGGCACTGAAGCTTTCTTT. Encoded protein: CSGSRGLGTEAFF.

The chain carries TRBV11-2 and TRBJ2-7; a weak D match, TRBD2 (5 bases). The CDR3 totals 14 residues. The germline V gene has CDR1 SGHAT and CDR2 FQNNGV. V lost 4 bases and J 3 bases, leaving 13 bases between the germline ends. The CDR3 region has the DNA TGTGCCAGCAGCTACCGGGAAAAGGGCTACGAGCAGTACGTC. Protein product: CASSYREKGYEQYV.

Comment on this clonotype: An end of the junction differs from the germline gene, which may be a read error. This chain links TRBV7-8 with TRBJ1-4, with D unclear. Germline V lookup: CDR1 SGHVS, CDR2 FQNEAQ. CDR3 length equals 15 residues. The CDR3 protein is CASSLLGQLNGKLFF. The CDR3 nucleotides read TGTGCCAGCAGCTTACTCGGCCAGCTAAATGGAAAACTGTTTTTT. The full variable domain, with the rest looked up from reference TRBV7-8 and TRBJ1-4, is GAGVSQSPRYKVAKRGQDVALRCDPISGHVSLFWYQQALGQGPEFLTYFQNEAQLDKSGLPSDRFFAERPEGSVSTLKIQRTQQEDSAVYLCASSLLGQLNGKLFFGSGTQLSVL.